This paragraph covers one T cell receptor (beta chain) sequence. This sample is part of a study of blood T cell repertoires in COVID-19. Turning to the study itself: Sources were T cells, B-cell-depleted T cells, or PBMCs; the material itself was cDNA or gDNA.

Authors' processing steps: Amplifying reference gene primers gave estimates of nucleated cell counts. Some clones are missing from TCRdb's copy, which holds only in-frame ones; the method was immunoSEQ multiplex PCR. The V and J calls and clone size are taken from that table; D and trimming were inferred from the DNA. The data contain fewer than 70,000 clones, about 85% of them singletons. Germline V gives CDR1 SGHRS, CDR2 YFSETQ. This CDR3 contains 15 residues. Germline trimming cut 2 bases from V and 5 bases from J; bases unmatched to any gene: 5. The sequencing sample was made of peripheral blood. The chain couples TRBV5-1 to TRBJ1-4, with 8 bases matching TRBD1. The clonotype was recovered from a man older than 75 with acute or convalescent COVID-19. The CDR3 DNA reads TGCGCCAGCAGCTTATCCGGGACAGGAAATGAAAAACTGTTTTTT. This gives the protein CASSLSGTGNEKLFF.